The TCR beta chain under discussion was sequenced for a study of blood T cell repertoires in COVID-19. Study-level information: Nucleic acid was either cDNA or gDNA, and it came from T cells, B-cell-depleted T cells, or PBMCs.

Methods used by the authors: Reference gene primers were amplified, and this amplification served to estimate nucleated cell counts. Profiled with immunoSEQ multiplex PCR; TCRdb holds only in-frame clones, not every one. That table is the source of V, J and clone size, and D and trimming were worked out from the DNA. The table shows around 32,000 clones, with approximately 95% occurring only once. Trimming stripped 4 bases from V and 1 base from J, with 17 bases between. The germline V gene has CDR1 SGHNT and CDR2 YYREEE (reference sequence). The CDR3 covers 16 residues. This clone showed up just once.

Input material: peripheral blood. The source of this sequence is a male donor with active COVID-19. The chain has TRBV5-4 and TRBJ1-1, with unresolved D. CDR3 in DNA: TGTGCCAGCAGCCCACCTCCGAGGAGCCCGAACACTGAAGCTTTCTTT. Encoded protein: CASSPPPRSPNTEAFF. The entire variable domain, with the rest obtained from reference TRBV5-4 and TRBJ1-1, is as follows: ETGVTQSPTHLIKTRGQQVTLRCSSQSGHNTVSWYQQALGQGPQFIFQYYREEENGRGNFPPRFSGLQFPNYSSELNVNALELDDSALYLCASSPPPRSPNTEAFFGQGTRLTVV.